This TCR beta chain was profiled in a study of OX40 agonist ivuxolimab in advanced cancers. Trimming removed 3 bases from V and 0 bases from J, with 11 bases in between. From germline, CDR1 is MDHEN and CDR2 SYDVKM. The CDR3 runs 15 residues. The assay was immunoSEQ multiplex PCR, and TCRdb's table has in-frame clones only and misses some. The sample lists 100,000 to 140,000 clones, roughly 90% occurring once. The starting material was CD4+ or CD8+ T cells sorted from blood, obtained in a trial of the OX40 agonist ivuxolimab. The V gene is TRBV28, the J gene TRBJ1-1; tentatively, D is TRBD1 (6 bases). The source is an adult with an advanced solid tumor such as melanoma, head and neck, liver or kidney cancer. CDR3 coding DNA: TGTGCCAGCAGTTTCGGGACATCCATGAACACTGAAGCTTTCTTT. Amino acid sequence: CASSFGTSMNTEAFF.